The 18 T cell receptor beta chains listed next were all sequenced from one sample in a study of T cell responses to AZD1222 COVID-19 vaccine. The protocol was immunoSEQ multiplex PCR, while the TCRdb copy is restricted to in-frame clones and leaves out a portion. This sample carries about 180,000 clones, 80% to 90% of them seen once, and the ten largest clones take roughly 7.7%. The source material was peripheral blood, sampled on day 0 of AZD1222 vaccination. These receptors were obtained from an adult in good health.

The gene calls are TRBV29-1 and TRBJ1-6; the D is unclear. Germline values: CDR1 SQVTM, CDR2 ANQGSEA. Trimming removed 6 bases from V and 8 bases from J, with 14 bases in between. The CDR3 is made up of 13 amino acids. This CDR3 is CSVLRTPDSPLHF. DNA for the CDR3: TGCAGCGTCCTACGGACGCCGGATTCACCCCTCCACTTT.

The chain links TRBV3-1 (or the pseudogene TRBV3-2) to TRBJ2-7, with D possibly matching TRBD2 (6 bases). There are 17 residues in the CDR3. Germline assignment: CDR1 LGHDT and CDR2 YNNKEL (reference sequence). The ends were cut back, 4 bases at V and 2 bases at J, with 21 bases in the middle. The chain's CDR3 is CASSLAGGRGRTYEQYF. The CDR3 DNA sequence: TGTGCCAGCAGCCTTGCAGGAGGGCGGGGCAGGACCTACGAGCAGTACTTC.

The rearrangement joins TRBV2 to TRBJ1-1; the D is unclear. The germline V and J ends were trimmed by 9 bases and 0 bases, with 11 bases remaining between them. The CDR3 length is 13 residues. Germline V lookup: CDR1 SNHLY, CDR2 FYNNEI. CDR3 loop: CASVRVVNTEAFF. The CDR3 DNA sequence: TGTGCCAGTGTGAGGGTCGTGAACACTGAAGCTTTCTTT.

This clone has a single count. The chain recombines TRBV5-1 with TRBJ2-2; D is possibly TRBD1 (5 bases). CDR1 SGHRS and CDR2 YFSETQ come from the germline V gene. V shed 0 bases and J shed 1 base, with 10 bases lying between them. The CDR3 totals 16 residues. The CDR3 here is CASSLGPQGNTGELFF. The CDR3 coding sequence is TGCGCCAGCAGCTTGGGGCCGCAGGGGAACACCGGGGAGCTGTTTTTT.

The chain employs TRBV18 and TRBJ1-1; a weak D match, TRBD1 (5 bases). The CDR3 is 14 residues long. From germline, CDR1 is KGHSH and CDR2 LQKENI. Deletions cut 7 bases from V and 3 bases from J, with 15 bases between. Written as DNA, the CDR3 is TGTGCCAGCTTACCCACAACGGGGGACACTGAAGCTTTCTTT. As protein: CASLPTTGDTEAFF. Together with reference TRBV18 and TRBJ1-1, the CDR3 gives the full variable domain: NAGVMQNPRHLVRRRGQEARLRCSPMKGHSHVYWYRQLPEEGLKFMVYLQKENIIDESGMPKERFSAEFPKEGPSILRIQQVVRGDSAAYFCASLPTTGDTEAFFGQGTRLTVV.

The V gene is TRBV24-1, the J gene TRBJ2-3, with D possibly being TRBD1 or TRBD2 (5 bases each). The CDR3 consists of 16 residues. V shed 3 bases and J shed 6 bases, with 18 bases lying between them. The germline CDR1 and CDR2 sequences are KGHDR and SFDVKD. The CDR3 loop is CATSDRGSSRGDTQYF. Written as DNA, the CDR3 is TGTGCCACCAGTGATAGGGGTTCCTCGCGAGGGGATACGCAGTATTTT.

The chain carries TRBV7-9 and TRBJ1-1; D is ambiguous. The V and J ends lost 2 bases and 4 bases respectively, with 5 bases between them. Per the germline V gene, CDR1 is SEHNR and CDR2 is FQNEAQ (reference sequence). The CDR3 is made up of 12 amino acids. CDR3: CASSLKGTEAFF. CDR3 nucleotides: TGTGCCAGCAGCTTAAAGGGCACTGAAGCTTTCTTT.

This rearrangement joins TRBV9 to TRBJ2-7, with 7 bases fitting TRBD1. CDR1 is SGDLS, CDR2 YYNGEE, per germline. V trimming: 0 bases; J trimming: 5 bases; junction bases outside the gene matches: 2. The CDR3 runs to 13 residues. This CDR3 reads CASSVDRGHEQYF. Here the CDR3 DNA reads TGTGCCAGCAGCGTAGACAGGGGACACGAGCAGTACTTC.

The rearrangement uses TRBV2 and TRBJ2-7, with D unresolved. CDR3 size: 12 residues. V lost 6 bases and J 3 bases, leaving 9 bases between the germline ends. The germline V gene encodes CDR1 SNHLY and CDR2 FYNNEI. CDR3 sequence: CASRAGLYEQYF. Here the CDR3 DNA reads TGTGCCAGCAGGGCCGGGCTCTACGAGCAGTACTTC.

This clone was seen once. The chain is built from TRBV2 and TRBJ2-7; D gene unclear. This CDR3 is built from 12 residues. Germline CDR1 is SNHLY and CDR2 is FYNNEI. Trimming removed 2 bases from V and 3 bases from J, with 5 bases in between. The DNA of the CDR3 is TGTGCCAGCAGTGAATATAGCTACGAGCAGTACTTC. This codes for CASSEYSYEQYF.

V gene TRBV5-3 combines with J gene TRBJ1-4; possible D gene TRBD1, 6 bases. TRBV5-3 is an ORF, and what it does is uncertain. This CDR3 is 14 amino acids long. V was cut by 4 bases and J by 6 bases, with 13 bases left in between. This CDR3 is CARSHGTRYEKLFF. The CDR3 nucleotides read TGTGCCAGAAGCCACGGGACACGGTATGAAAAACTGTTTTTT.

This rearrangement joins TRBV18 to TRBJ2-1; a possible D gene is TRBD1 (6 bases). V dropped 3 bases and J dropped 6 bases, with 15 bases sitting between them. The CDR3 totals 15 residues. In germline, CDR1 is KGHSH, CDR2 LQKENI. The CDR3, as DNA: TGTGCCAGCTCACCCTCGGGACAAAACATCAATGAGCAGTTCTTC. Encoded protein: CASSPSGQNINEQFF.

This chain uses TRBV6-5 with TRBJ1-6; 9 bases are shared with TRBD1. V trimming: 6 bases; J trimming: 9 bases; junction bases outside the gene matches: 6. This CDR3 spans 14 amino acids. Germline CDR1 MNHEY, CDR2 SVGAGI. In DNA form, the CDR3 reads TGTGCCAGCAGGAGGGACAGGGAGTCTTCACCCCTCCACTTT. It codes for CASRRDRESSPLHF.

The J gene is TRBJ1-4, the V gene TRBV29-1; 8 bases fit TRBD1. CDR3 size: 14 residues. V dropped 6 bases and J dropped 4; count of bases not matched to a gene: 7. CDR1 is SQVTM, CDR2 ANQGSEA, per germline. CDR3 DNA sequence: TGCAGCGTCCAAGGACAGGGCGGTAATGAAAAACTGTTTTTT. It encodes CSVQGQGGNEKLFF. Variable domain in full (rest from reference TRBV29-1 and TRBJ1-4): SAVISQKPSRDICQRGTSLTIQCQVDSQVTMMFWYRQQPGQSLTLIATANQGSEATYESGFVIDKFPISRPNLTFSTLTVSNMSPEDSSIYLCSVQGQGGNEKLFFGSGTQLSVL.

The chain links TRBV5-5 to TRBJ2-7; D unclear. Per the germline V gene, CDR1 is SGHKS and CDR2 is YYEKEE (reference sequence). The CDR3 is made up of 15 amino acids. Trimming pared 0 bases from V and 2 bases from J, leaving 12 bases between. CDR3 in DNA: TGTGCCAGCAGCTTGGGTGGCGGCGGAACCTACGAGCAGTACTTC. The encoded protein is CASSLGGGGTYEQYF.

This rearrangement joins TRBV5-4 to TRBJ2-4; D perhaps matches TRBD1 (6 bases). Germline V gene sequence: CDR1 SGHNT, CDR2 YYREEE (reference sequence). This CDR3 is 15 amino acids long. V gave up 2 bases and J gave up 3 bases, with 12 bases separating them. This chain's CDR3 is CASSFYRDDKNIQYF. The CDR3 nucleotides read TGTGCCAGCAGCTTCTACAGGGATGACAAAAACATTCAGTACTTC.

The chain carries TRBV19 and TRBJ2-5; TRBD1 is a possible D gene (6 bases). V was shortened by 3 bases and J by 4 bases, with 9 bases between the two germline ends. Looked up from germline, CDR1 is LNHDA and CDR2 is SQIVND (reference sequence). This CDR3 has 13 residues. The chain's CDR3 is CASSIKGGETQYF. The CDR3, as DNA: TGTGCCAGTAGTATCAAAGGGGGAGAGACCCAGTACTTC.

The rearrangement joins TRBV5-5 to TRBJ2-7; TRBD1 agrees at 8 bases. This CDR3 is built from 15 residues. Germline lookup yields CDR1 SGHKS and CDR2 YYEKEE (reference sequence). V gave up 4 bases and J gave up 3 bases; unmatched junction bases: 9. The CDR3 DNA is TGTGCCAGCAGCACCGGGACAGGAGGTTTCTACGAGCAGTACTTC. It is translated as CASSTGTGGFYEQYF.